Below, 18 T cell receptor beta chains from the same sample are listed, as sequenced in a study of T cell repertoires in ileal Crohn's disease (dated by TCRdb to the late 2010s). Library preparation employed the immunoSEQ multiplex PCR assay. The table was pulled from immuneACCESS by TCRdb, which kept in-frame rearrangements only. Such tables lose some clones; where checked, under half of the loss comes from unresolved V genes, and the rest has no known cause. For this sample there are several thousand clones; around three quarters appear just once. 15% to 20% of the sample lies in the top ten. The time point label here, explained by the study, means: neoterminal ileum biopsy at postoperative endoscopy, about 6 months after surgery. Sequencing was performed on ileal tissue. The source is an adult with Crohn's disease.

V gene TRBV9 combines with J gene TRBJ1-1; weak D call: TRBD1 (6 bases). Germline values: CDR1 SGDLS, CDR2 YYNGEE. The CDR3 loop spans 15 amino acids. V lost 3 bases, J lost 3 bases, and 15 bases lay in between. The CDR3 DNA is TGTGCCAGCAGCGCAGGGACACTGGGGGACACTGAAGCTTTCTTT. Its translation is CASSAGTLGDTEAFF.

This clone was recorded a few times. CDR3 region: CASSEFGGVGTQYF. The CDR3 DNA reads TGTGCCAGCAGTGAATTCGGAGGTGTTGGGACCCAGTACTTC. This chain links TRBV25-1 with TRBJ2-5, with a possible D match to TRBD2 (5 bases). V lost 1 base, J lost 7 bases, and 13 bases lay in between. This CDR3 region has 14 residues. CDR1 and CDR2 (germline): MGHDK, SYGVNS.

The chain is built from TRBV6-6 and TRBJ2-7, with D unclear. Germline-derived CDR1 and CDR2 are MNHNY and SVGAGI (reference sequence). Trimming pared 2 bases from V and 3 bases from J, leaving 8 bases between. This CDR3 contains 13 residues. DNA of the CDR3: TGTGCCAGCAGTTACGAGGCCCACTACGAGCAGTACTTC. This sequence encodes CASSYEAHYEQYF.

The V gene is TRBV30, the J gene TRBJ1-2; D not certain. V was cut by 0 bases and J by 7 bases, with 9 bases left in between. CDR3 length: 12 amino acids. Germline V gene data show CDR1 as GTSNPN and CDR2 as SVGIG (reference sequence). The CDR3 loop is CAWSVSLSGYTF. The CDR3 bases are TGTGCCTGGAGTGTATCTTTATCTGGCTACACCTTC. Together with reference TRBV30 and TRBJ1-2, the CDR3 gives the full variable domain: SQTIHQWPATLVQPVGSPLSLECTVEGTSNPNLYWYRQAAGRGLQLLFYSVGIGQISSEVPQNLSASRPQDRQFILSSKKLLLSDSGFYLCAWSVSLSGYTFGSGTRLTVV.

CDR3 residues: CASYAGQNEQFF. In nucleotides, the CDR3 is TGTGCCAGCTACGCGGGTCAGAATGAGCAGTTCTTC. The chain couples TRBV2 to TRBJ2-1, with TRBD2 as a possible D gene (5 bases). Looked up from germline, CDR1 is SNHLY and CDR2 is FYNNEI. The CDR3 extends over 12 amino acids. Trimming took 8 bases from V and 7 from J, leaving 12 bases between them.

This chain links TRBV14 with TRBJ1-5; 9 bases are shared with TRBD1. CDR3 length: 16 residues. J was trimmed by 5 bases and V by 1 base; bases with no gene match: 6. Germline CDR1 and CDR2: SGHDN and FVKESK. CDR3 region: CASSQATGGWDQPQHF. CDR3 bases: TGTGCCAGCAGCCAAGCCACAGGGGGCTGGGATCAGCCCCAGCATTTT.

CDR3 residues: CASSAQQGGGPEAFF. The CDR3 coding sequence is TGTGCCAGCAGTGCGCAACAGGGGGGCGGCCCTGAAGCTTTCTTT. The rearrangement uses TRBV25-1 and TRBJ1-1; 8 bases are a match to TRBD1. V was pared by 4 bases and J by 6 bases, with 10 bases of the junction left unmatched. Germline V gives CDR1 MGHDK, CDR2 SYGVNS. CDR3 length: 15 amino acids.

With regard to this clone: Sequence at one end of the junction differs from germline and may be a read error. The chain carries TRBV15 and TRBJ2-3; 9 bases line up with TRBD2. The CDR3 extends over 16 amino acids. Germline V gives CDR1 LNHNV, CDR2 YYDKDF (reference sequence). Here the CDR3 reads CVTSTLAGLPTDTQYF. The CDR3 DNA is TGTGTCACCAGCACCCTAGCGGGGCTACCCACAGATACGCAGTATTTT.

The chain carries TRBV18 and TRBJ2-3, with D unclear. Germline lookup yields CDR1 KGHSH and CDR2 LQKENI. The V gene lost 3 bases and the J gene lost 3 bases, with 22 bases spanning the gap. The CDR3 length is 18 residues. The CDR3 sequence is CASSPFLTQKGDTDTQYF. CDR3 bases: TGTGCCAGCTCACCTTTCCTGACTCAGAAAGGCGATACAGATACGCAGTATTTT. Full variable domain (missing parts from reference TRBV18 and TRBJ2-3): NAGVMQNPRHLVRRRGQEARLRCSPMKGHSHVYWYRQLPEEGLKFMVYLQKENIIDESGMPKERFSAEFPKEGPSILRIQQVVRGDSAAYFCASSPFLTQKGDTDTQYFGPGTRLTVL.

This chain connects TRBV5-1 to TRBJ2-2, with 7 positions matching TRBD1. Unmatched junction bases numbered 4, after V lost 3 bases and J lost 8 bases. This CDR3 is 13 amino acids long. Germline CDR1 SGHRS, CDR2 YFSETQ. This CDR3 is CASSSDRAGELFF. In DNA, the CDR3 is TGCGCCAGCAGCTCCGACAGGGCTGGGGAGCTGTTTTTT.

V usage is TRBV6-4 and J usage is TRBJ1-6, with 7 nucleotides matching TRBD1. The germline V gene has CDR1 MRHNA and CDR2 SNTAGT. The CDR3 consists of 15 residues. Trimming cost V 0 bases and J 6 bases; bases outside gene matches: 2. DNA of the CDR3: TGTGCCAGCAGTGACTCGGCAGGGGGTAATTCACCCCTCCACTTT. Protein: CASSDSAGGNSPLHF.

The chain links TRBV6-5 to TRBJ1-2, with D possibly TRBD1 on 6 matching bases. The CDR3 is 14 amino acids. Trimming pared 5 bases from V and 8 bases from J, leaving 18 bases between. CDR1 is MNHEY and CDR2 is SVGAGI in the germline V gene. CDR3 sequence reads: CASSPYRATMGYTF. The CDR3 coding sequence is TGTGCCAGCAGTCCATACAGGGCAACGATGGGCTACACCTTC.

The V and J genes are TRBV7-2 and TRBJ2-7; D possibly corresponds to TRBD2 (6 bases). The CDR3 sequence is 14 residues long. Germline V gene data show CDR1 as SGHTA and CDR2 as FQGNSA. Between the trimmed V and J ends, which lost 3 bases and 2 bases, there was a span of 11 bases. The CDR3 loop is CASSFYGEAYEQYF. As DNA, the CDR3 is TGTGCCAGCAGCTTTTACGGGGAGGCCTACGAGCAGTACTTC.

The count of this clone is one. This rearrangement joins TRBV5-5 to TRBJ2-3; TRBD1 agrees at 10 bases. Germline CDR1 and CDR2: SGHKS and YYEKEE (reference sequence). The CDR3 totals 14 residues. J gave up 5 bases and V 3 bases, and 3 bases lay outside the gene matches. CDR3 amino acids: CASSSGQGIDTQYF. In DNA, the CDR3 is TGTGCCAGCAGCTCGGGACAGGGGATAGATACGCAGTATTTT.

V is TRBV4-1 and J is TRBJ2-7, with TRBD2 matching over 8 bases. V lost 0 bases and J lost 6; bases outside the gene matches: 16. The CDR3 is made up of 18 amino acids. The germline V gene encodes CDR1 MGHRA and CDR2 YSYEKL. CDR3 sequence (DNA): TGCGCCAGCAGCCAAGATCGGACCGGGAGGGCCCTTTTTTGCGAGCAGTACTTC. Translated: CASSQDRTGRALFCEQYF.

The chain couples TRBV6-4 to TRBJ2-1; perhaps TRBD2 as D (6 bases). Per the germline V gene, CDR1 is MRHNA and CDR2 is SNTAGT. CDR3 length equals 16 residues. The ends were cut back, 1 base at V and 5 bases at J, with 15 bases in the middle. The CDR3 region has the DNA TGTGCCAGCAGTGACTGTGGTAGCGGAGCTCACAATGAGCAGTTCTTC. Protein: CASSDCGSGAHNEQFF.

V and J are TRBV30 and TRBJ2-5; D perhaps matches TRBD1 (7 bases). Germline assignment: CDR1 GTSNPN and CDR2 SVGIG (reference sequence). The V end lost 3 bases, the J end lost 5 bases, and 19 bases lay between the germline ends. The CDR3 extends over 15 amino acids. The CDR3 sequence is CAWSASGARGETQYF. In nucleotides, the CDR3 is TGTGCCTGGAGCGCCTCGGGGGCCAGGGGGGAGACCCAGTACTTC.

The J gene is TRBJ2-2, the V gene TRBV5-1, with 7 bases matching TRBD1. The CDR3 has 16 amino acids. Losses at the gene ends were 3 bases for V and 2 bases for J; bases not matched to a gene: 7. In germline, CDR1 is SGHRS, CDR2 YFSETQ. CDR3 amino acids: CASSSQGGLNTGELFF. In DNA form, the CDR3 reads TGCGCCAGCAGCTCCCAAGGGGGCCTCAACACCGGGGAGCTGTTTTTT. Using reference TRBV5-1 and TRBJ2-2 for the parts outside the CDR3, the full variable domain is KAGVTQTPRYLIKTRGQQVTLSCSPISGHRSVSWYQQTPGQGLQFLFEYFSETQRNKGNFPGRFSGRQFSNSRSEMNVSTLELGDSALYLCASSSQGGLNTGELFFGEGSRLTVL.